The source of this T cell receptor (beta chain) is a study of CD8 T cells in Susac syndrome. Reverse transcription used about 0.45 to 1 ug RNA and random hexamers. An immunoSEQ multiplex PCR amplified TCR beta CDR3 over 54 Vbeta and 13 Jbeta. A single record per CDR3 protein comes from TCRdb applying MiXCR to the immunoSEQ multiplex PCR reads. The sample records roughly 190,000 distinct CDR3 sequences, roughly nine tenths being singletons. The study sequenced TCR beta in blood CD8+ and CD4+ T cells. The patients with Susac syndrome were individuals who fulfilled the recently defined diagnostic criteria for disease that was either definite or probable. In contrast to the negatively isolated CD8+ and CD4+ T cells, TEMRA cells were FACS-enriched. CDR1 LGHNA and CDR2 YNFKEQ come from the germline V gene. The CDR3 is 16 residues long. V trimming: 3 bases; J trimming: 4 bases; junction bases outside the gene matches: 10.

The genes are TRBV4-2 and TRBJ2-3, with 7 bases fitting TRBD1. Sequencing was carried out using CD4+ T cells from PBMCs. This clonotype originated in a human donor with Susac syndrome. The DNA of the CDR3 is TGTGCCAGCAGCCACTTAGAAGGGGGCGCCCCAGATACGCAGTATTTT. Encoded protein: CASSHLEGGAPDTQYF.